This T cell receptor (beta chain) came from a study of blood T cell repertoires in COVID-19 (dated by TCRdb to 2019 to 2021). For context, the study as a whole: Samples from collaborators originated in the United States, Italy and Spain and spanned both the acute and convalescent phases of COVID-19. The prospective study material was composed of cDNA or gDNA derived from T cells, B-cell-depleted T cells, or PBMCs. Subjects who had been exposed to COVID-19, were actively infected with it, or had recovered from it provided the deeply sampled blood TCRbeta repertoires that made up the dataset. The repertoires were released in a freely available public database intended as a resource for research on the immune response to SARS-CoV-2. The samples were drawn from two sources: the first 160 participants of the ongoing ImmuneRACE study, and 1,000 to 1,500 subjects contributed by 6 global collaborators. The sample metadata nearly always contained a de-identified subject ID, COVID-19 status, age in years and sex. HLA class I and class II types, where available, came from metadata supplied by the sample provider rather than from assay-based typing. Beyond this particular receptor, the publication reports: Clinical and demographic metadata were provided uncurated, with the amount varying by source and participant.

TCRbeta CDR3 regions were amplified from genomic DNA by means of the immunoSEQ Assay, a bias-controlled multiplex PCR. The original methods were these. The number of nucleated cells in each sample was estimated by amplification of reference gene primers within the assay. To quantify the absolute abundance of each unique TCRbeta CDR3 rearrangement, sequence reads were collapsed and filtered. For each sample, productive Simpson clonality was calculated as the square root of Simpson's diversity index across productive rearrangements. TCRdb carries this immuneACCESS record with in-frame sequences only. Its versions omit some clonotypes, under half of them owing to an unresolved V gene in the studies checked, with the rest unexplained. The DNA gave D and trimming, while V, J and clone size come from that table. This sample holds about 150,000 clones; 80% to 90% were observed only once. The top ten clones comprise about 16% of the sample.

Details on this clone: Its antigen specificity is not known. Qualities for individual bases were not recorded, and no much larger clone is one base off.

The collaborating institutions used their own protocols to collect whole blood in K2EDTA tubes. For TCRbeta analysis, collaborators shipped samples in one of three forms: frozen whole blood, isolated PBMCs, or DNA extracted from either of those sample types. The germline V gene (reference sequence) supplies CDR1 MNHEY and CDR2 SMNVEV. The CDR3 runs 14 amino acids, cysteine and phenylalanine included. Only the CDR3 part of the read is kept: 42 bases, read in frame from the first base. V is reduced by 1 base and J by 3 bases, leaving a spacing of 9 bases between them. This TCR derives from a woman aged 40 to 50 with acute or convalescent COVID-19. This chain joins TRBV27 to TRBJ1-2, with the identity of the D gene unclear. The sample comprised peripheral blood. The CDR3 corresponds to CASSLYPEDYGYTF. The sequence in DNA is TGTGCCAGCAGTTTATATCCCGAGGACTATGGCTACACCTTC.